Below are 30 T cell receptor beta chains sequenced from a single sample in a study of cytomegalovirus exposure and HLA in healthy donors. The PCR contained 60 Vbeta and 13 Jbeta primers. Sequencing was performed with immunoSEQ multiplex PCR; in TCRdb, only in-frame clones are kept and a portion is missing. Altogether about 160,000 clones are present, around 69% being singletons, with the ten largest covering approximately 1.3%. Sequences were obtained from PBMCs. These receptors were collected from a man aged 60-69 years in good health and CMV-seronegative.

V is TRBV27 and J is TRBJ2-7, with 11 bases aligning to TRBD2. The length of the CDR3 is 14 residues. Germline V CDR1 and CDR2: MNHEY, SMNVEV (reference sequence). Trimming removed 4 bases from V and 3 bases from J; junction bases left unmatched: 2. The CDR3 DNA follows: TGTGCCAGCAGTTCCCTAGCGGGAGGCTACGAGCAGTACTTC. It codes for CASSSLAGGYEQYF.

This chain connects TRBV4-2 to TRBJ2-5; 8 bases fit TRBD1. The CDR3 loop spans 14 amino acids. CDR1 and CDR2 from the germline V gene are LGHNA and YNFKEQ. With V trimmed by 1 base and J by 4 bases, 2 bases remained unmatched. CDR3 DNA: TGTGCCAGCAGCCAAGGACAGGGGCTAGAGACCCAGTACTTC. Its protein is CASSQGQGLETQYF.

Only a few counts were recorded for this clone. J is TRBJ2-3 and V is TRBV5-1; TRBD2 matches at 11 bases. The CDR3 length is 16 residues. With V trimmed by 2 bases and J by 1 base, 3 bases remained unmatched. Germline loops: CDR1 SGHRS, CDR2 YFSETQ. As DNA, the CDR3 is TGCGCCAGCAGCTTTGAGGGACTAGCGGGCACAGATACGCAGTATTTT. Translated, it gives CASSFEGLAGTDTQYF.

This clone was seen only a few times. V is TRBV5-1 and J is TRBJ2-5, with TRBD2 identical over 7 bases. Germline V CDR1 and CDR2: SGHRS, YFSETQ. V shed 4 bases, J shed 2 bases, and the junction held 8 bases outside the gene matches. There are 15 residues in the CDR3. The CDR3 region is CASSPAGPQQETQYF. DNA of the CDR3: TGCGCCAGCAGCCCAGCGGGACCTCAGCAAGAGACCCAGTACTTC.

The chain combines TRBV5-6 with TRBJ2-4; D possibly corresponds to TRBD1 (5 bases). The germline CDR1 and CDR2 sequences are SGHDT and YYEEEE. V was cut by 3 bases and J by 6 bases, with 13 bases left in between. This CDR3 has 14 amino acids. CDR3: CASSSSVTVNIQYF. Written as DNA, the CDR3 is TGTGCCAGCAGCTCCTCCGTGACAGTAAACATTCAGTACTTC.

CDR3 region: CASSLVSLAGAYEQYF. The CDR3 coding sequence is TGTGCCAGCAGCTTAGTTTCTCTAGCGGGGGCCTACGAGCAGTACTTC. V is TRBV7-6 and J is TRBJ2-7; 10 nucleotides line up with TRBD2. The V segment lost 1 base and the J segment 2 bases; nucleotides outside the gene matches: 5. This CDR3 region has 16 residues. Germline loops: CDR1 SGHVS, CDR2 FNYEAQ.

This clone was recorded a few times. The V and J genes are TRBV4-2 and TRBJ2-1, with 8 bases identical to TRBD2. CDR1 and CDR2 from the germline V gene are LGHNA and YNFKEQ. With 0 bases clipped from V and 6 bases from J, the junction kept 7 bases outside the gene matches. CDR3 length: 16 residues. The CDR3 nucleotides read TGTGCCAGCAGCCAAGAGGGCGGGAGGCGGTCCAATGAGCAGTTCTTC. It codes for CASSQEGGRRSNEQFF.

This chain connects TRBV4-3 to TRBJ2-4, with 10 bases matching TRBD2. This CDR3 is built from 17 residues. The germline V gene encodes CDR1 LGHNA and CDR2 YSLEER. The J segment lost 7 bases and the V segment lost 0 bases, leaving 9 bases of the junction unmatched. CDR3 residues: CASSQDRGSGGLNIQYF. Here the CDR3 DNA reads TGCGCCAGCAGCCAAGATCGGGGTAGCGGGGGGTTGAACATTCAGTACTTC.

This sequence joins TRBV6-1 and TRBJ2-1, with TRBD2 as a possible D gene (6 bases). Germline CDR1 reads MNHNS; CDR2 reads SASEGT. Trimming removed 8 bases from V and 2 bases from J, with 13 bases in between. This CDR3 is 14 amino acids long. The CDR3 is CASRLANPYNEQFF. The CDR3 coding sequence is TGTGCCAGCCGGCTAGCGAACCCCTACAATGAGCAGTTCTTC.

This clone was seen once. The CDR3: CASSGTGSPREKLFF. The CDR3 nucleotides are TGTGCCAGCTCAGGGACAGGGAGCCCGAGGGAAAAACTGTTTTTT. The V call is TRBV18, the J call TRBJ1-4, with 9 bases lining up with TRBD1. Per germline, CDR1 KGHSH and CDR2 LQKENI. After removal of 5 bases from V and 8 bases from J, the junction contained 9 bases not matched to a gene. The CDR3 is made up of 15 amino acids.

The chain couples TRBV19 to TRBJ2-7; 8 nucleotides line up with TRBD1. The junction had 3 bases not matched to a gene; V was cut back by 3 bases and J by 2 bases. This CDR3 comprises 14 residues. CDR1 and CDR2 from the germline V gene are LNHDA and SQIVND (reference sequence). In DNA form, the CDR3 reads TGTGCCAGTAGTATCCAGGACAGGGCCTACGAGCAGTACTTC. Translating gives CASSIQDRAYEQYF. Full variable domain (outside the CDR3, taken from reference TRBV19 and TRBJ2-7): DGGITQSPKYLFRKEGQNVTLSCEQNLNHDAMYWYRQDPGQGLRLIYYSQIVNDFQKGDIAEGYSVSREKKESFPLTVTSAQKNPTAFYLCASSIQDRAYEQYFGPGTRLTVT.

The gene calls are TRBV2 and TRBJ2-5, with TRBD2 matching over 7 bases. The CDR3 contains 12 residues. In germline, CDR1 is SNHLY, CDR2 FYNNEI. Trimming at V came to 4 bases and at J to 7 bases, leaving 3 bases not matched to a gene. DNA of the CDR3: TGTGCCAGCAGTGTGGCTAGCGGGACCCAGTACTTC. It yields the protein CASSVASGTQYF.

This chain links TRBV19 with TRBJ2-3; a possible D gene is TRBD1 (6 bases). Germline V gene data show CDR1 as LNHDA and CDR2 as SQIVND (reference sequence). Between the trimmed V and J ends, which lost 3 bases and 6 bases, there was a span of 13 bases. The CDR3 has 14 residues. As DNA, the CDR3 is TGTGCCAGTAGTATGGTTGGGGGCGCGGATACGCAGTATTTT. Its protein is CASSMVGGADTQYF.

V is TRBV9 and J is TRBJ1-2, with 7 bases fitting TRBD1. V shed 3 bases, J shed 1 base, and the junction held 6 bases outside the gene matches. The CDR3 runs to 15 residues. Germline CDR1 and CDR2: SGDLS and YYNGEE. In nucleotides, the CDR3 is TGTGCCAGCAGCGCCGGACAGGACCTTAACTATGGCTACACCTTC. The encoded protein is CASSAGQDLNYGYTF.

The gene calls are TRBV6-5 and TRBJ1-5; tentatively, D is TRBD1 (5 bases). Trimming pared 6 bases from V and 4 bases from J, leaving 13 bases between. CDR1 is MNHEY, CDR2 SVGAGI, per germline. The CDR3 extends over 14 amino acids. The CDR3 sequence is CASREQGTNQPQHF. The CDR3 DNA reads as TGTGCCAGCAGAGAGCAGGGTACGAATCAGCCCCAGCATTTT.

V gene TRBV9 combines with J gene TRBJ2-7; D gene ambiguous. The germline V gene has CDR1 SGDLS and CDR2 YYNGEE. The length of the CDR3 is 12 residues. The V end was cut by 4 bases, the J end by 4 bases, with 9 bases between. The CDR3 reads CASSPVRYEQYF. In nucleotides, the CDR3 is TGTGCCAGCAGCCCCGTACGGTACGAGCAGTACTTC.

V is TRBV2 and J is TRBJ2-2; a weak D match, TRBD1 (5 bases). The V gene's germline CDR1 is SNHLY and CDR2 FYNNEI. V shed 7 bases and J shed 5 bases, with 17 bases lying between them. This CDR3 region has 15 residues. The CDR3 here is CASKTDSAWTGELFF. The CDR3 DNA reads as TGTGCCAGCAAGACAGACAGCGCGTGGACCGGGGAGCTGTTTTTT.

The sample holds one count of this clone. This sequence joins TRBV5-8 and TRBJ1-3, with D unresolved. Looked up from germline, CDR1 is SGHTS and CDR2 is YDEGEE. V lost 0 bases and J 4 bases, leaving 8 bases between the germline ends. The CDR3 length is 14 residues. This chain's CDR3 is CASSLGAPGNTIYF. CDR3 DNA: TGTGCCAGCAGCTTGGGAGCTCCCGGAAACACCATATATTTT.

In DNA form, the CDR3 reads TGTGCCAGCTCACAAACAGGTCCGGGGGTCAATCAGCCCCAGCATTTT. It encodes CASSQTGPGVNQPQHF. This chain links TRBV18 with TRBJ1-5, with a possible D match to TRBD1 (5 bases). Germline V gene data show CDR1 as KGHSH and CDR2 as LQKENI. Trimming cost V 4 bases and J 3 bases, with 16 bases left between them. The CDR3 is 16 residues long. The variable domain in full, completed from reference TRBV18 and TRBJ1-5, reads NAGVMQNPRHLVRRRGQEARLRCSPMKGHSHVYWYRQLPEEGLKFMVYLQKENIIDESGMPKERFSAEFPKEGPSILRIQQVVRGDSAAYFCASSQTGPGVNQPQHFGDGTRLSIL.

The chain couples TRBV5-1 to TRBJ1-2, with 8 bases that match TRBD1. CDR1 is SGHRS, CDR2 YFSETQ, per germline. This CDR3 region has 13 residues. J was trimmed by 4 bases and V by 6 bases; bases with no gene match: 5. DNA of the CDR3: TGCGCCAGCAAAGGACAGGGACCCTATGGCTACACCTTC. Encoded protein: CASKGQGPYGYTF.

The chain is built from TRBV2 and TRBJ1-4; perhaps TRBD1 as D (6 bases). Germline CDR1 is SNHLY and CDR2 is FYNNEI. This CDR3 comprises 15 residues. V was pared by 6 bases and J by 2 bases, with 13 bases between. The CDR3 DNA reads TGTGCCAGCAGGAGGGACACAGCTACTAATGAAAAACTGTTTTTT. Residues: CASRRDTATNEKLFF.

This clone showed up just once. The chain carries TRBV11-1 and TRBJ2-5, with D tentatively TRBD1 (6 bases). V lost 4 bases and J lost 4, with 13 bases in between. CDR1 is SGHAT, CDR2 FQDESV, per germline (reference sequence). There are 14 residues in the CDR3. Here the CDR3 reads CASSSTGLGETQYF. Here the CDR3 DNA reads TGTGCCAGCAGCTCAACAGGGTTGGGAGAGACCCAGTACTTC. The complete variable domain, with remaining parts taken from reference TRBV11-1 and TRBJ2-5, reads EAEVAQSPRYKITEKSQAVAFWCDPISGHATLYWYRQILGQGPELLVQFQDESVVDDSQLPKDRFSAERLKGVDSTLKIQPAELGDSAMYLCASSSTGLGETQYFGPGTRLLVL.

The V call is TRBV21-1, the J call TRBJ1-5. TRBV21-1 is a known pseudogene. There are 16 residues in the CDR3. The CDR3 sequence: CASSNFPGTGNQPQHF. CDR3 in DNA: TGTGCCAGCAGCAATTTTCCAGGGACTGGCAATCAGCCCCAGCATTTT.

This clone has more than one count but fewer than ten. The sample contains more than one DNA sequence encoding this CDR3. The chain employs TRBV7-2 and TRBJ2-5; TRBD2 is a possible D gene (7 bases). This CDR3 is built from 15 residues. Trimming removed 0 bases at V and 4 bases at J, with 12 bases between. Germline assignment: CDR1 SGHTA and CDR2 FQGNSA. CDR3 sequence (DNA): TGTGCCAGCAGCTTAGCGGGAGGGGGTGGAGAGACCCAGTACTTC. It yields the protein CASSLAGGGGETQYF.

V and J are TRBV19 and TRBJ2-1; 11 bases match TRBD2. The trim removed 6 bases at V and 0 bases at J, leaving 1 base unmatched. The germline CDR1 and CDR2 sequences are LNHDA and SQIVND (reference sequence). The CDR3 covers 15 residues. In DNA, the CDR3 is TGTGCCAGTAGGGGACTAGCGGACTCCTACAATGAGCAGTTCTTC. Encoded protein: CASRGLADSYNEQFF.

The J gene is TRBJ2-3, the V gene TRBV23-1; possible D gene TRBD1, 7 bases. TRBV23-1 falls under the ORF class, with uncertain function. The germline V and J ends were trimmed by 0 bases and 3 bases, with 16 bases remaining between them. This CDR3 comprises 17 residues. DNA for the CDR3: TGCGCCAGCAGTCAATCGGAGGGGGCGGTCAGAACAGATACGCAGTATTTT. Translated, it gives CASSQSEGAVRTDTQYF.

The CDR3 DNA follows: TGCGCCAGCAGAACCGGGACAGCTAACTATGGCTACACCTTC. Amino acids: CASRTGTANYGYTF. The V gene is TRBV5-1, the J gene TRBJ1-2; 7 bases map to TRBD1. After removal of 5 bases from V and 0 bases from J, the junction contained 4 bases not matched to a gene. Germline V gene sequence: CDR1 SGHRS, CDR2 YFSETQ. The CDR3 sequence is 14 residues long.

The chain combines TRBV28 with TRBJ2-5, with 10 nucleotides matching TRBD1. Looked up from germline, CDR1 is MDHEN and CDR2 is SYDVKM. J lost 3 bases, V lost 6 bases, and 13 bases had no gene match. This CDR3 region has 17 residues. The DNA for the CDR3 is TGTGCCAGCAGCCTACGACTATCCGGGACAGGGGAAGAGACCCAGTACTTC. Protein product: CASSLRLSGTGEETQYF.

This chain joins TRBV15 and TRBJ1-2, with 9 positions matching TRBD1. The J segment lost 14 bases and the V segment lost 0 bases, leaving 16 bases of the junction unmatched. Germline lookup yields CDR1 LNHNV and CDR2 YYDKDF (reference sequence). The CDR3 has 16 residues. The CDR3 loop reads CATSRERQGVLALSTF. The CDR3 nucleotides are TGTGCCACCAGCAGAGAGAGACAGGGGGTGTTAGCCCTTTCTACCTTC. Supplemented by reference TRBV15 and TRBJ1-2, the full variable domain reads DAMVIQNPRYQVTQFGKPVTLSCSQTLNHNVMYWYQQKSSQAPKLLFHYYDKDFNNEADTPDNFQSRRPNTSFCFLDIRSPGLGDTAMYLCATSRERQGVLALSTFGSGTRLTVV.

The V gene is TRBV19, the J gene TRBJ2-1, with D possibly being TRBD2 (6 bases). Trimming cost V 3 bases and J 9 bases, with 12 bases left between them. Germline V gene data show CDR1 as LNHDA and CDR2 as SQIVND (reference sequence). This CDR3 has 13 amino acids. CDR3 sequence (DNA): TGTGCCAGTAGTATCTTAGCGGTGGGTGAGCAGTTCTTC. This gives the protein CASSILAVGEQFF.